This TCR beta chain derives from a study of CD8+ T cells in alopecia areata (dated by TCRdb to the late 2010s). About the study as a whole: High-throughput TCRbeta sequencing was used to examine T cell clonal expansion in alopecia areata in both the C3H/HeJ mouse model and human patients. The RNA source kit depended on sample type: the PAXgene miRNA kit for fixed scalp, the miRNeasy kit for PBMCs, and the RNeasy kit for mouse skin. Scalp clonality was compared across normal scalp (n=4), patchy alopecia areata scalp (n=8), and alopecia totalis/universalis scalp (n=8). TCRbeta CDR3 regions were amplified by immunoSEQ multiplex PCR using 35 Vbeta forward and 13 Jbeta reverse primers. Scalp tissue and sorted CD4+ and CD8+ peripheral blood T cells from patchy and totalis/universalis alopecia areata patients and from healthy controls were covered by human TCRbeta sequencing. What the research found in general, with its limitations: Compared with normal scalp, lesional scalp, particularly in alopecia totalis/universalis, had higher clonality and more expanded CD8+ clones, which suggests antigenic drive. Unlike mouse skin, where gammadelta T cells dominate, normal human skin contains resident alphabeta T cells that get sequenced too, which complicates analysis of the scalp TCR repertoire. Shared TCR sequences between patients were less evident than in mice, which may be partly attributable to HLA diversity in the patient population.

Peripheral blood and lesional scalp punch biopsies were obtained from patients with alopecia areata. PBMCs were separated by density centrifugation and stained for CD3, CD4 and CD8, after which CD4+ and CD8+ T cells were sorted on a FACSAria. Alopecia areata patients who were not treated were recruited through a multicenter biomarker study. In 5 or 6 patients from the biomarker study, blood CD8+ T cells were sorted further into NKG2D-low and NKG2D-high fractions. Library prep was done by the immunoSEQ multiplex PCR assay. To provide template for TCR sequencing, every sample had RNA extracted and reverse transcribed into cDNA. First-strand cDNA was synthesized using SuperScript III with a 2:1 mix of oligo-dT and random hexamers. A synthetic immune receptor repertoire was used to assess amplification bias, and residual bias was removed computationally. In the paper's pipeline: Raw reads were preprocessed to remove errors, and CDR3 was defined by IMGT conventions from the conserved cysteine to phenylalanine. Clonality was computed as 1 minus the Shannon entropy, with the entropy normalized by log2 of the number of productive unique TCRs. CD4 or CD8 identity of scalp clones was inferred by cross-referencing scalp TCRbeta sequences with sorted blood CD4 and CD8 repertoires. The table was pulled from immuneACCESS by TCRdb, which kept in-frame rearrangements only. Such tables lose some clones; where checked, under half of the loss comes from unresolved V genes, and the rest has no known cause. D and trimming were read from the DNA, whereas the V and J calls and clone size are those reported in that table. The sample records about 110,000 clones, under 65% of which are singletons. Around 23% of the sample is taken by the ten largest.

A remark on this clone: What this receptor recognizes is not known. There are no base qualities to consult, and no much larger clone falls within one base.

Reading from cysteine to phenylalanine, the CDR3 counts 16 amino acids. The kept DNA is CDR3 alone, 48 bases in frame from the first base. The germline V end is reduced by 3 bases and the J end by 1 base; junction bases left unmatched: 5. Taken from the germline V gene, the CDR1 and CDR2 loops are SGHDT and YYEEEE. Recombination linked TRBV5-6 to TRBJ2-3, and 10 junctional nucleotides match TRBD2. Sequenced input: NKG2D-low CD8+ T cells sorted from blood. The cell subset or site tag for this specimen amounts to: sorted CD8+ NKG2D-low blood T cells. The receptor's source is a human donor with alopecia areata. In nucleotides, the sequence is TGTGCCAGCAGCTGGCTAGCGGGAGTAGGCACAGATACGCAGTATTTT. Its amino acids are CASSWLAGVGTDTQYF.